The source of this T cell receptor beta chain is a study of cytomegalovirus exposure and HLA in healthy donors. Points from the study as a whole: Reported results showed that the classifier diagnosed cytomegalovirus status with high specificity and sensitivity. In the roughly 120 validation repertoires, a later analysis found that first-cohort TCR clusters tended to co-occur.

The validation cohort, a group of over a hundred subjects, included the donors and was separate from the roughly 620-subject first cohort. The CDR3 spans 15 residues. Germline V gene sequence: CDR1 MNHEY, CDR2 SMNVEV (reference sequence). Trimming stripped 7 bases from V and 4 bases from J, with 19 bases between. The table came from immunoSEQ multiplex PCR; TCRdb's copy has only in-frame clones and leaves some out. The data contain about 140,000 clones, approximately 82% of them singletons. To note about this clone: Its antigen is currently unknown.

The sample comprised PBMCs. The clonotype originates from a man aged 25 to 45 in good health and CMV-seropositive. This sequence joins TRBV27 and TRBJ2-5; a possible D gene is TRBD1 (6 bases). The CDR3: CASKGVSKGGETQYF. The CDR3 nucleotides read TGTGCCAGCAAGGGGGTCTCGAAAGGGGGAGAGACCCAGTACTTC.